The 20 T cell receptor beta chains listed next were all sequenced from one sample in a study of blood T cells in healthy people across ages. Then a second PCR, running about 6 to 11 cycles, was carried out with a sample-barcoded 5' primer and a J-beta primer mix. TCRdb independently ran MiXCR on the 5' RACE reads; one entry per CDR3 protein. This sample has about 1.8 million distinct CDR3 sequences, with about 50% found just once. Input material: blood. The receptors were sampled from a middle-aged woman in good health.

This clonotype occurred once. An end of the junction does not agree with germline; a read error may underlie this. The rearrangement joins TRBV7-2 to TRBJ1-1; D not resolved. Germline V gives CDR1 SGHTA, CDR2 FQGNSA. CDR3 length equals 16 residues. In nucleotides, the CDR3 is TGCGCCAGCAGCCCCAGGAGGGTGGGCAGTTCCACTGAAGCTTTCTTT. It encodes CASSPRRVGSSTEAFF.

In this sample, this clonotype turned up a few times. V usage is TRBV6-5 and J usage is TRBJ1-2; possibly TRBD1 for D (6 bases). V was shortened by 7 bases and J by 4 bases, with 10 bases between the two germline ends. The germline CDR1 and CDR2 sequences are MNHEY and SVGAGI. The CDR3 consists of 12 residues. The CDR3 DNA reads TGTGCCAGCAACGGCAGGGGCTATGGCTACACCTTC. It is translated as CASNGRGYGYTF.

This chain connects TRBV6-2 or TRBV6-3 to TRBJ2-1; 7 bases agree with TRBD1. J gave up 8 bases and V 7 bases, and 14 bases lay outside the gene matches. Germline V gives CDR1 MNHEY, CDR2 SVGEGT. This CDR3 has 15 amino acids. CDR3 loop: CASNPGGHPRDEQFF. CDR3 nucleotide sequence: TGTGCCAGCAATCCAGGGGGTCACCCGCGCGATGAGCAGTTCTTC.

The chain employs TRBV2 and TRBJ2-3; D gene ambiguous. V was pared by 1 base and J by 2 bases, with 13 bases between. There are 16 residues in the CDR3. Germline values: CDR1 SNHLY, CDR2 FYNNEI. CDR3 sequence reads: CASSEDRLADTDTQYF. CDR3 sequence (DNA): TGTGCCAGCAGTGAAGATCGACTGGCAGACACAGATACGCAGTATTTT.

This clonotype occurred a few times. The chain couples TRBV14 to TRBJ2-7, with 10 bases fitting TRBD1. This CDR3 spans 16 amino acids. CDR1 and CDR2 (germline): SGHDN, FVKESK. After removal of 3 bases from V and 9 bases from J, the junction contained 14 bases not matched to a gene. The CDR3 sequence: CASSQGTGEFPERQYF. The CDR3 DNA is TGTGCCAGCAGCCAGGGGACAGGGGAATTTCCGGAGCGGCAGTACTTC.

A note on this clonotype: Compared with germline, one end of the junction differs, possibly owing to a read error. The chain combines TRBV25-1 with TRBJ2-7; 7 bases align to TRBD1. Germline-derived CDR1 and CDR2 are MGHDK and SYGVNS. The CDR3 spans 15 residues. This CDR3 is CTSSEHRGQTYEQYF. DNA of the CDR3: TGTACCAGCAGTGAACACCGGGGACAGACCTACGAGCAGTACTTC.

CDR3 amino acids: CASSLSPTRGWNADTQYF. The CDR3 nucleotides read TGTGCCAGCAGTTTATCGCCGACTAGGGGGTGGAACGCAGATACGCAGTATTTT. The chain joins TRBV27 to TRBJ2-3, with D tentatively TRBD1 or TRBD2 (6 bases each). The V gene's germline CDR1 is MNHEY and CDR2 SMNVEV (reference sequence). V was trimmed by 0 bases and J by 4 bases, leaving 20 bases between them. CDR3 size: 18 residues.

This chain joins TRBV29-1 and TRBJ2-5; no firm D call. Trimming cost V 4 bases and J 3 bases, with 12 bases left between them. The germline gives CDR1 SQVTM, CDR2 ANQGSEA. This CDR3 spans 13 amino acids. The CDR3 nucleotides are TGCAGCGTTGGGCACACTTACAAAGAGACCCAGTACTTC. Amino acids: CSVGHTYKETQYF.

The CDR3 coding sequence is TGTGCCAGCAGTAAAGTGGTATCCTACAATGAGCAGTTCTTC. This encodes CASSKVVSYNEQFF. The chain carries TRBV27 and TRBJ2-1, with D hard to call. V shed 5 bases and J shed 1 base, with 9 bases lying between them. The germline gives CDR1 MNHEY, CDR2 SMNVEV (reference sequence). CDR3 size: 14 residues.

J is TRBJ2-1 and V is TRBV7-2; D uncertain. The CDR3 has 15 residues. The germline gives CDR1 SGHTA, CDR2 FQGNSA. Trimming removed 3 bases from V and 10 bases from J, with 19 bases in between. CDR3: CASSFNRRYAGEQFF. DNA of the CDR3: TGTGCCAGCAGCTTTAACCGAAGGTACGCCGGGGAGCAGTTCTTC.

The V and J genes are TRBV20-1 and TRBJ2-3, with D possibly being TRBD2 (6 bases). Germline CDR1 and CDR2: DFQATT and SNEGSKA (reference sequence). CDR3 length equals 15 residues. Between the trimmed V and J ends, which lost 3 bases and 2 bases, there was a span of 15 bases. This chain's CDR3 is CSASGGGAYTDTQYF. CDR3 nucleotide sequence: TGCAGTGCTAGTGGTGGCGGGGCGTACACAGATACGCAGTATTTT.

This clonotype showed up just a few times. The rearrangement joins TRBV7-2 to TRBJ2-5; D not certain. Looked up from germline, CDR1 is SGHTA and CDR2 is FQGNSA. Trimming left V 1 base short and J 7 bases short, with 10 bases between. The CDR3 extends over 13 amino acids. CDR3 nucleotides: TGTGCCAGCAGCTTAGGGTCCGTGGCGACCCAGTACTTC. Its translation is CASSLGSVATQYF. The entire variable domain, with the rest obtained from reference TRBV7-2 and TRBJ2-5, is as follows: GAGVSQSPSNKVTEKGKDVELRCDPISGHTALYWYRQSLGQGLEFLIYFQGNSAPDKSGLPSDRFSAERTGGSVSTLTIQRTQQEDSAVYLCASSLGSVATQYFGPGTRLLVL.

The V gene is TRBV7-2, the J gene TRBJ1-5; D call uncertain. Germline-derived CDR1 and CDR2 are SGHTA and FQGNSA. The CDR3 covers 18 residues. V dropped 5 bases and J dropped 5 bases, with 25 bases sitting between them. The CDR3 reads CASSPHPGQLTEDQPQHF. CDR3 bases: TGTGCCAGCAGCCCCCACCCGGGCCAATTAACAGAGGATCAGCCCCAGCATTTT.

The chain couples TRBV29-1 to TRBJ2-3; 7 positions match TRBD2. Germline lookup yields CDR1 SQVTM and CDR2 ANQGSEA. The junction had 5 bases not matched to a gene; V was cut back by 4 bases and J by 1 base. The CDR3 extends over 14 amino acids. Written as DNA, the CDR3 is TGCAGCGTTGCGGGGACTACCGGCACAGATACGCAGTATTTT. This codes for CSVAGTTGTDTQYF.

The CDR3 here is CASSYSSGERPYEQYF. CDR3 DNA sequence: TGTGCCAGCAGTTACTCCTCAGGAGAGAGGCCCTACGAGCAGTACTTC. V and J are TRBV6-5 and TRBJ2-7; D is unclear. Trimming left V 0 bases short and J 2 bases short, with 14 bases between. The V gene's germline CDR1 is MNHEY and CDR2 SVGAGI. This CDR3 contains 16 residues.

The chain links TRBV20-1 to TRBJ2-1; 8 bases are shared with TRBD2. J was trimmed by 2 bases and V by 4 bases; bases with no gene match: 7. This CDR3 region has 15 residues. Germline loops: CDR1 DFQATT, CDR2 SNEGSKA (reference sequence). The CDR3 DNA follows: TGCAGTGCTACCGCTCCGGGACTAGCCTACAATGAGCAGTTCTTC. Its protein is CSATAPGLAYNEQFF.

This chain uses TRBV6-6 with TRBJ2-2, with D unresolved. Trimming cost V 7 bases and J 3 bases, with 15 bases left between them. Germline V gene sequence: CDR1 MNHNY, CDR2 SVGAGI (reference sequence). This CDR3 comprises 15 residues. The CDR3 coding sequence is TGTGCCAGCAATCATCCACGAACGGACACCGGGGAGCTGTTTTTT. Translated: CASNHPRTDTGELFF.

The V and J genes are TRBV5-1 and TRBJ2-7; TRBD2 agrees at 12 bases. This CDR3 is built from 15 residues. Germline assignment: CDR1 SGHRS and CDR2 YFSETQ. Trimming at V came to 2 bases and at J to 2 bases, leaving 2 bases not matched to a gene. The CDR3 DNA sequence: TGCGCCAGCAGCTTCACTAGCGGGGGGCCCTACGAGCAGTACTTC. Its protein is CASSFTSGGPYEQYF.

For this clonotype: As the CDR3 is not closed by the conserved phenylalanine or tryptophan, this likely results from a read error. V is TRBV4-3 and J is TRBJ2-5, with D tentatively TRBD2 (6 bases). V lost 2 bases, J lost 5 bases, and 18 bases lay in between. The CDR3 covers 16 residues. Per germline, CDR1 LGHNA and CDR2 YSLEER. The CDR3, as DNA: TGCGCCAGCAGCCAAATGGGGGGTCCATCGGAGGAGACCCAGTACTAC. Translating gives CASSQMGGPSEETQYY.

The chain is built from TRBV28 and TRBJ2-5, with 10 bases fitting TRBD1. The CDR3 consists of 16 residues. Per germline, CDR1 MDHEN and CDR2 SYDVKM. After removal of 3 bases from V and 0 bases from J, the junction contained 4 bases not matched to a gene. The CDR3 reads CASSLGQGRDQETQYF. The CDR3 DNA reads TGTGCCAGCAGTTTGGGACAGGGGAGGGACCAAGAGACCCAGTACTTC.